One sample yielded the 10 T cell receptor beta chains listed below, sequenced in a study of cytomegalovirus exposure and HLA in healthy donors. A multiplex PCR was run with 60 Vbeta primers and 13 Jbeta primers. The data were produced by immunoSEQ multiplex PCR, yet TCRdb's version contains in-frame clones alone and is incomplete. Of about 88,000 clones in the sample, more than 65% were seen once. Sequenced material: PBMCs. These receptors were collected from a man aged 25-40 years in good health and CMV-seronegative.

The V gene is TRBV28, the J gene TRBJ1-5, with a weak D call TRBD1 (5 bases). The CDR3 totals 12 residues. The germline CDR1 and CDR2 sequences are MDHEN and SYDVKM. V was shortened by 5 bases and J by 7 bases, with 9 bases between the two germline ends. Here the CDR3 reads CASSLRVQPQHF. DNA of the CDR3: TGTGCCAGCAGTCTCAGGGTACAGCCCCAGCATTTT. The variable domain in full, with the rest retrieved from reference TRBV28 and TRBJ1-5, is DVKVTQSSRYLVKRTGEKVFLECVQDMDHENMFWYRQDPGLGLRLIYFSYDVKMKEKGDIPEGYSVSREKKERFSLILESASTNQTSMYLCASSLRVQPQHFGDGTRLSIL.

The V and J genes are TRBV6-5 and TRBJ2-7; 8 bases line up with TRBD1. The junction had 6 bases not matched to a gene; V was cut back by 5 bases and J by 3 bases. The CDR3 has 14 residues. Germline V gene sequence: CDR1 MNHEY, CDR2 SVGAGI. Here the CDR3 DNA reads TGTGCCAGCAGTAATGGACAGGGTAGCTACGAGCAGTACTTC. This sequence encodes CASSNGQGSYEQYF.

V usage is TRBV5-1 and J usage is TRBJ1-5; TRBD1 matches at 9 bases. This CDR3 spans 15 amino acids. The V gene's germline CDR1 is SGHRS and CDR2 YFSETQ. V lost 2 bases to trimming and J lost 5 bases; unmatched junction nucleotides: 5. For the CDR3, the DNA is TGCGCCAGCAGCTTCGGGACAGGGTCTGATCAGCCCCAGCATTTT. It specifies CASSFGTGSDQPQHF. Full variable domain (rest looked up from reference TRBV5-1 and TRBJ1-5): KAGVTQTPRYLIKTRGQQVTLSCSPISGHRSVSWYQQTPGQGLQFLFEYFSETQRNKGNFPGRFSGRQFSNSRSEMNVSTLELGDSALYLCASSFGTGSDQPQHFGDGTRLSIL.

The gene calls are TRBV19 and TRBJ1-1; 9 positions match TRBD1. V gave up 4 bases and J gave up 1 base; unmatched junction bases: 10. This CDR3 comprises 17 residues. Germline CDR1 is LNHDA and CDR2 is SQIVND (reference sequence). CDR3 nucleotide sequence: TGTGCCAGTAGTAGAGGGACAGGGCAAGGGGGGAACACTGAAGCTTTCTTT. Translation: CASSRGTGQGGNTEAFF.

This chain links TRBV2 with TRBJ2-7; a weak D match, TRBD2 (6 bases). Trimming removed 5 bases at V and 5 bases at J, with 19 bases between. The CDR3 runs to 15 residues. Germline-derived CDR1 and CDR2 are SNHLY and FYNNEI. The CDR3 sequence is CASSRRAGSFDEQYF. DNA of the CDR3: TGTGCCAGCAGTCGTAGGGCCGGGAGTTTTGACGAGCAGTACTTC.

V gene TRBV6-5 combines with J gene TRBJ2-5, with D maybe TRBD2 (6 bases). The assigned J gene may be wrong: the sequence end matches TRBJ2-7 better. The CDR3 sequence is 14 residues long. From germline, CDR1 is MNHEY and CDR2 SVGAGI. The CDR3 nucleotides are TGTGCCAGCAGCCCGGGGACTGCTGGCTACGAGCAGTACTTC. As protein: CASSPGTAGYEQYF.

V usage is TRBV5-1 and J usage is TRBJ2-3; D may be TRBD1 (5 bases). V gave up 0 bases and J gave up 3 bases, with 14 bases separating them. The CDR3 consists of 16 residues. CDR1 SGHRS and CDR2 YFSETQ come from the germline V gene. The CDR3 DNA reads as TGCGCCAGCAGCTTGGTCCCAGGGCCCGGAACAGATACGCAGTATTTT. Translated: CASSLVPGPGTDTQYF. Complete variable domain (other parts from reference TRBV5-1 and TRBJ2-3): KAGVTQTPRYLIKTRGQQVTLSCSPISGHRSVSWYQQTPGQGLQFLFEYFSETQRNKGNFPGRFSGRQFSNSRSEMNVSTLELGDSALYLCASSLVPGPGTDTQYFGPGTRLTVL.

The chain uses TRBV11-2 and TRBJ1-6; 9 nucleotides line up with TRBD1. CDR3 length: 14 residues. The junction had 3 bases not matched to a gene; V was cut back by 5 bases and J by 7 bases. The germline CDR1 and CDR2 sequences are SGHAT and FQNNGV. CDR3 in DNA: TGTGCCAGCAGCCTAGGACAGGGGAATTCACCCCTCCACTTT. This sequence encodes CASSLGQGNSPLHF.

The chain carries TRBV27 and TRBJ2-5; 7 bases are a match to TRBD1. The DNA matches TRBJ2-7 better at its end, which makes the J call doubtful. Germline loops: CDR1 MNHEY, CDR2 SMNVEV (reference sequence). CDR3 length equals 16 residues. The chain's CDR3 is CASSSSFRDSSYEQYF. The CDR3 nucleotides read TGTGCCAGCAGTTCCTCCTTCCGGGACAGCTCCTACGAGCAGTACTTC.

The chain joins TRBV6-5 to TRBJ2-1, with 8 nucleotides matching TRBD2. The CDR3 is 16 residues long. Germline V gene sequence: CDR1 MNHEY, CDR2 SVGAGI. Trimming cost V 0 bases and J 7 bases; bases outside gene matches: 8. The CDR3: CASSYSAAGVSNEQFF. In DNA, the CDR3 is TGTGCCAGCAGTTACTCGGCAGCGGGAGTTTCAAATGAGCAGTTCTTC.